Below are 17 T cell receptor beta chains sequenced from a single sample in a study of blood T cell repertoires in COVID-19. The repertoire was sequenced with immunoSEQ multiplex PCR; TCRdb's copy has only in-frame clones and lacks some. The table includes 93,000 or so clones, about 90% detected once. The sequenced material came from peripheral blood. These receptor sequences come from a human donor in a cohort sampled during active COVID-19.

This clone was detected only once. The chain has TRBV28 and TRBJ1-2, with D tentatively TRBD1 (5 bases). The germline V and J ends were trimmed by 3 bases and 8 bases, with 25 bases remaining between them. There are 17 residues in the CDR3. The germline CDR1 and CDR2 sequences are MDHEN and SYDVKM. The CDR3 coding sequence is TGTGCCAGCAGTTTGGATCGTAACAGCGGGACGATTTACGGCTACACCTTC. Amino acids: CASSLDRNSGTIYGYTF.

J is TRBJ2-3 and V is TRBV3-1 (or the pseudogene TRBV3-2); 7 bases are shared with TRBD2. Per the germline V gene, CDR1 is LGHDT and CDR2 is YNNKEL (reference sequence). V lost 2 bases, J lost 2 bases, and 4 bases stayed unmatched. The CDR3 length is 15 residues. The chain's CDR3 is CASSQPAGITDTQYF. CDR3 in DNA: TGTGCCAGCAGCCAACCAGCGGGGATCACAGATACGCAGTATTTT.

This clone was seen more than once but under ten times. The chain carries TRBV19 and TRBJ1-5; perhaps TRBD1 as D (6 bases). Germline values: CDR1 LNHDA, CDR2 SQIVND (reference sequence). V lost 4 bases and J 7 bases, leaving 8 bases between the germline ends. This CDR3 spans 12 amino acids. DNA for the CDR3: TGTGCCAGTAGTAACAGGGAACAGCCCCAGCATTTT. It specifies CASSNREQPQHF. Full variable domain (missing parts from reference TRBV19 and TRBJ1-5): DGGITQSPKYLFRKEGQNVTLSCEQNLNHDAMYWYRQDPGQGLRLIYYSQIVNDFQKGDIAEGYSVSREKKESFPLTVTSAQKNPTAFYLCASSNREQPQHFGDGTRLSIL.

The chain recombines TRBV29-1 with TRBJ2-7; D ambiguous. Germline loops: CDR1 SQVTM, CDR2 ANQGSEA. The CDR3 has 13 residues. Trimming pared 1 base from V and 0 bases from J, leaving 7 bases between. The CDR3 nucleotides read TGCAGCGTTGAAGTACCCAGCTCCTACGAGCAGTACTTC. Its protein is CSVEVPSSYEQYF.

This chain links TRBV6-6 with TRBJ1-2; 10 bases fit TRBD1. The CDR3 is 14 amino acids. J gave up 3 bases and V 9 bases, and 7 bases lay outside the gene matches. Germline values: CDR1 MNHNY, CDR2 SVGAGI (reference sequence). Here the CDR3 reads CASLTGTGDYGYTF. Here the CDR3 DNA reads TGTGCCAGTCTGACCGGGACAGGGGACTATGGCTACACCTTC.

This clone showed up just once. The chain has TRBV29-1 and TRBJ1-1; 9 nucleotides agree with TRBD1. The V segment lost 4 bases and the J segment 4 bases; nucleotides outside the gene matches: 10. The CDR3 runs 15 residues. In germline, CDR1 is SQVTM, CDR2 ANQGSEA. As DNA, the CDR3 is TGCAGCGTTGCCCGGACAGGGGTTTCGGGCACTGAAGCTTTCTTT. Protein sequence: CSVARTGVSGTEAFF.

This chain joins TRBV2 and TRBJ2-7, with TRBD1 identical over 8 bases. V was clipped by 8 bases and J by 1 base; unmatched bases: 4. In germline, CDR1 is SNHLY, CDR2 FYNNEI. This CDR3 spans 13 amino acids. The CDR3 DNA follows: TGTGCCAGCGGACAGGGCTTTTCCTACGAGCAGTACTTC. Translating gives CASGQGFSYEQYF.

This chain links TRBV18 with TRBJ2-7; TRBD1 aligns across 9 bases. The length of the CDR3 is 16 residues. J lost 3 bases, V lost 2 bases, and 8 bases had no gene match. Germline V lookup: CDR1 KGHSH, CDR2 LQKENI. The CDR3 DNA is TGTGCCAGCTCACCATCCGGACAGGGGTGGGGCTACGAGCAGTACTTC. Protein: CASSPSGQGWGYEQYF.

The chain joins TRBV6-4 to TRBJ2-3, with 13 nucleotides matching TRBD2. The length of the CDR3 is 16 residues. Germline V lookup: CDR1 MRHNA, CDR2 SNTAGT. V gave up 0 bases and J gave up 4 bases; unmatched junction bases: 1. The CDR3 DNA sequence: TGTGCCAGCAGTGACTCTACTAGCGGGGGGGCAGATACGCAGTATTTT. It specifies CASSDSTSGGADTQYF.

This clone occurred a few times. The V and J genes are TRBV12-3 or TRBV12-4 and TRBJ2-7; the D is unclear. The CDR3 is 12 residues long. V was cut by 5 bases and J by 1 base, with 6 bases left in between. CDR3 sequence reads: CASSEVSYEQYF. Written as DNA, the CDR3 is TGTGCCAGCAGTGAGGTGTCCTACGAGCAGTACTTC.

The gene calls are TRBV6-6 and TRBJ1-2; 9 nucleotides match TRBD1. The CDR3 contains 15 residues. V dropped 6 bases and J dropped 1; count of bases not matched to a gene: 6. Germline CDR1 MNHNY, CDR2 SVGAGI (reference sequence). This chain's CDR3 is CASSAQGAGNYGYTF. The CDR3 nucleotides read TGTGCCAGCAGCGCACAGGGGGCTGGTAACTATGGCTACACCTTC.

This chain links TRBV5-1 with TRBJ1-6; possibly TRBD1 for D (6 bases). The CDR3 runs 16 residues. CDR1 and CDR2 (germline): SGHRS, YFSETQ. The V and J ends lost 6 bases and 4 bases respectively, with 17 bases between them. CDR3 region: CASTSDNRDYNSPLHF. CDR3 sequence (DNA): TGCGCCAGCACCTCGGATAACAGGGATTATAATTCACCCCTCCACTTT.

The V call is TRBV7-9, the J call TRBJ2-7, with D possibly matching TRBD2 (5 bases). Germline-derived CDR1 and CDR2 are SEHNR and FQNEAQ (reference sequence). V was pared by 5 bases and J by 4 bases, with 18 bases between. This CDR3 is built from 15 residues. The CDR3 loop is CASSAPPLAIYEQYF. CDR3 nucleotides: TGTGCCAGCAGCGCGCCGCCGCTAGCAATTTACGAGCAGTACTTC.

The chain couples TRBV6-1 to TRBJ2-1; 10 bases line up with TRBD2. The V and J ends lost 2 bases and 6 bases, in that order; junction bases with no gene match: 4. Germline values: CDR1 MNHNS, CDR2 SASEGT. This CDR3 is 15 amino acids long. The CDR3 loop reads CASSELWTSGNEQFF. In DNA, the CDR3 is TGTGCCAGCAGTGAATTGTGGACTAGCGGCAATGAGCAGTTCTTC.

The chain recombines TRBV5-4 with TRBJ2-2, with 7 bases fitting TRBD1. This CDR3 spans 15 amino acids. With V trimmed by 4 bases and J by 4 bases, 7 bases remained unmatched. CDR1 is SGHNT, CDR2 YYREEE, per germline (reference sequence). As DNA, the CDR3 is TGTGCCAGCAGCCGTGACAGGGCGGTCACCGGGGAGCTGTTTTTT. It specifies CASSRDRAVTGELFF.

The chain recombines TRBV12-3 or TRBV12-4 with TRBJ2-5; 7 nucleotides agree with TRBD2. The length of the CDR3 is 13 residues. V lost 10 bases to trimming and J lost 5 bases; unmatched junction nucleotides: 10. The chain's CDR3 is CATKTRREETQYF. CDR3 nucleotides: TGTGCCACTAAGACCCGGCGGGAGGAGACCCAGTACTTC.

The chain has TRBV20-1 and TRBJ2-7; the D gene is possibly TRBD2 (5 bases). Germline values: CDR1 DFQATT, CDR2 SNEGSKA (reference sequence). The ends were cut back, 6 bases at V and 7 bases at J, with 13 bases in the middle. The CDR3 is made up of 11 amino acids. DNA for the CDR3: TGCAGTGCCAGGACTGCCACGGAGCAGTACTTC. Its protein product is CSARTATEQYF.